Here is one T cell receptor beta chain with its context. The sample comes from a study of blood T cell repertoires in COVID-19. Study context: Sample material is recorded as cDNA or gDNA derived from T cells, B-cell-depleted T cells, or PBMCs.

V trimming: 5 bases; J trimming: 3 bases; junction bases outside the gene matches: 3. Germline lookup yields CDR1 MDHEN and CDR2 SYDVKM. The CDR3 runs 13 residues. In the authors' workflow: The assay estimated nucleated cells by amplifying reference gene primers. Some clones are missing from TCRdb's copy, which holds only in-frame ones; the method was immunoSEQ multiplex PCR. D and trimming come from the DNA, and the V and J calls and clone size come from that table. The sample contains 200,000 or so clones, 70% to 90% of which appear only once. The J gene is TRBJ1-2, the V gene TRBV28; 7 nucleotides align to TRBD1. The sequencing sample was made of peripheral blood. This sequence originates from a human donor with active or convalescent COVID-19. The donor label of this sample is uncertain. The CDR3 sequence: CASSRQGDYGYTF. The DNA of the CDR3 is TGTGCCAGCAGTAGGCAGGGGGACTATGGCTACACCTTC.